Below, 17 T cell receptor beta chains from the same sample are listed, as sequenced in a study of vaccination and CD4 T cells after COVID-19. Treatment defined: roughly 11-day PBMC culture with coronavirus spike peptide pools or control peptides (ViraFEST assay). These TCRs' antigens remain unknown. CD4+ T cells that had been cultured provided DNA sequenced with the Oncomine TCR Beta short-read assay. TCRdb reprocessed the PCR reads with MiXCR, giving one entry per CDR3 protein. Among roughly 13,000 distinct CDR3 sequences listed, about 33% were seen once. Sequenced material: CD4+ T cells from blood, cultured in vitro, taken after SARS-CoV-2 vaccination. These receptors all come from a human donor who had recovered from COVID-19.

This clonotype was observed a handful of times. This chain joins TRBV20-1 and TRBJ1-5; 7 bases are shared with TRBD1. The V and J ends lost 1 base and 5 bases, in that order; junction bases with no gene match: 8. This CDR3 spans 15 amino acids. The germline V gene encodes CDR1 DFQATT and CDR2 SNEGSKA (reference sequence). Written as DNA, the CDR3 is TGCAGTGCTAGAGTCCCGGACAGGCCTCATCAGCCCCAGCATTTT. Encoded protein: CSARVPDRPHQPQHF.

The chain combines TRBV20-1 with TRBJ1-3; D not certain. CDR1 is DFQATT and CDR2 is SNEGSKA in the germline V gene (reference sequence). Trimming shortened V by 4 bases and J by 0 bases, and 13 bases separated the two germline ends. The CDR3 has 15 residues. The CDR3 region has the DNA TGCAGTGCTATGAGGAGGTCCAACTCTGGAAACACCATATATTTT. Protein sequence: CSAMRRSNSGNTIYF.

The chain has TRBV20-1 and TRBJ2-1; possible D gene TRBD2, 6 bases. The CDR3 has 13 amino acids. V shed 6 bases and J shed 8 bases, with 17 bases lying between them. Germline V CDR1 and CDR2: DFQATT, SNEGSKA (reference sequence). The CDR3 reads CSANSRGMDEQFF. The DNA for the CDR3 is TGCAGTGCAAATAGCCGGGGGATGGATGAGCAGTTCTTC.

The chain employs TRBV12-3 or TRBV12-4 and TRBJ1-5; D is ambiguous. V lost 7 bases, J lost 0 bases, and 7 bases lay in between. This CDR3 comprises 13 residues. The CDR3 is CASTSVSNQPQHF. The CDR3 DNA follows: TGTGCCAGCACTTCCGTTAGCAATCAGCCCCAGCATTTT.

The chain couples TRBV19 to TRBJ2-7; the match to TRBD1 covers 10 bases. From germline, CDR1 is LNHDA and CDR2 SQIVND (reference sequence). V lost 5 bases and J lost 4; bases outside the gene matches: 5. The CDR3 is 14 residues long. The CDR3 sequence: CASSHRDRGYEQYF. In DNA, the CDR3 is TGTGCCAGTAGTCACCGGGACAGGGGTTACGAGCAGTACTTC.

This clonotype was observed a few times. The chain carries TRBV20-1 and TRBJ1-5; the D is unclear. The CDR3 extends over 12 amino acids. The V gene's germline CDR1 is DFQATT and CDR2 SNEGSKA (reference sequence). The ends were cut back, 0 bases at V and 7 bases at J, with 7 bases in the middle. The CDR3 DNA reads TGCAGTGCTAGAGAATCCCTACAGCCCCAGCATTTT. This codes for CSARESLQPQHF.

V and J are TRBV29-1 and TRBJ1-3; D may be TRBD1 (5 bases). Germline assignment: CDR1 SQVTM and CDR2 ANQGSEA. V gave up 4 bases and J gave up 4 bases, with 26 bases separating them. CDR3 length: 18 amino acids. The CDR3 DNA reads as TGCAGCGTTGGGGGAGTTGGGGGGGTTGATTCGGCAGGAAACACCATATATTTT. Translating gives CSVGGVGGVDSAGNTIYF.

By frequency in the sample, this clonotype is medium-sized. The V and J genes are TRBV15 and TRBJ1-2; no clear D gene. The CDR3 totals 12 residues. V shed 0 bases and J shed 5 bases, with 4 bases lying between them. Germline V gene data show CDR1 as LNHNV and CDR2 as YYDKDF (reference sequence). CDR3 DNA sequence: TGTGCCACCAGCAGAGAACAGTATGGCTACACCTTC. Its protein product is CATSREQYGYTF. The full variable domain, in which reference TRBV15 and TRBJ1-2 provide the parts outside the CDR3, is DAMVIQNPRYQVTQFGKPVTLSCSQTLNHNVMYWYQQKSSQAPKLLFHYYDKDFNNEADTPDNFQSRRPNTSFCFLDIRSPGLGDTAMYLCATSREQYGYTFGSGTRLTVV.

This rearrangement joins TRBV20-1 to TRBJ1-5, with 7 bases aligning to TRBD1. CDR3 length: 17 residues. Germline CDR1 and CDR2: DFQATT and SNEGSKA (reference sequence). V lost 2 bases, J lost 6 bases, and 16 bases stayed unmatched. As DNA, the CDR3 is TGCAGTGCTAGACCTTCCGTACAGGGGAAGGTGTCTCAGCCCCAGCATTTT. Protein: CSARPSVQGKVSQPQHF.

The rearrangement joins TRBV11-2 to TRBJ2-2; 11 bases align to TRBD2. V shed 5 bases, J shed 2 bases, and the junction held 7 bases outside the gene matches. Germline V gene data show CDR1 as SGHAT and CDR2 as FQNNGV. The CDR3 covers 17 residues. DNA of the CDR3: TGTGCCAGCAGCCGTCGGGGACTAGCGGTAAACACCGGGGAGCTGTTTTTT. It yields the protein CASSRRGLAVNTGELFF.

This sequence joins TRBV4-3 and TRBJ1-2; a weak D match, TRBD1 (5 bases). This CDR3 comprises 16 residues. Germline CDR1 is LGHNA and CDR2 is YSLEER. The V gene lost 1 base and the J gene lost 0 bases, with 12 bases spanning the gap. Here the CDR3 DNA reads TGCGCCAGCAGCCAAGTCGCGACAGCAGCTAACTATGGCTACACCTTC. This gives the protein CASSQVATAANYGYTF.

The rearrangement joins TRBV27 to TRBJ1-1; 10 bases align to TRBD1. The CDR3 extends over 18 amino acids. Germline trimming cut 0 bases from V and 6 bases from J; bases unmatched to any gene: 13. Germline lookup yields CDR1 MNHEY and CDR2 SMNVEV (reference sequence). DNA for the CDR3: TGTGCCAGCAGTTTATCAGCCGGGACAGGGGACATATACGCTGAAGCTTTCTTT. Translating gives CASSLSAGTGDIYAEAFF.

The table lists this clonotype with a few counts. The J gene is TRBJ1-5, the V gene TRBV24-1, with 9 bases lining up with TRBD1. There are 14 residues in the CDR3. Germline V gene lookup returns CDR1 KGHDR and CDR2 SFDVKD. The trim removed 7 bases at V and 3 bases at J, leaving 3 bases unmatched. Here the CDR3 DNA reads TGTGCCACCAGAGGGACAGGGAACAATCAGCCCCAGCATTTT. Translated, it gives CATRGTGNNQPQHF.

V gene TRBV29-1 combines with J gene TRBJ1-5; D is ambiguous. Germline V CDR1 and CDR2: SQVTM, ANQGSEA. V lost 4 bases to trimming and J lost 6 bases, with 10 bases between them. The CDR3 sequence is 12 residues long. CDR3 in amino acids: CSVGSGSQPQHF. CDR3 DNA sequence: TGCAGCGTTGGATCGGGGAGTCAGCCCCAGCATTTT.

This clonotype has just a few counts. The CDR3 bases are TGTGCCAGCAGCTTACCTAGATCAACGGGACAAGAGACCCAGTACTTC. Protein product: CASSLPRSTGQETQYF. The chain links TRBV11-2 to TRBJ2-5, with a tentative D call TRBD2 (5 bases). This CDR3 is 16 amino acids long. Trimming cost V 2 bases and J 2 bases, with 15 bases left between them. Germline V gene sequence: CDR1 SGHAT, CDR2 FQNNGV.

CDR3 DNA sequence: TGTGCCAGTAGTCCCCGGCCCCGTTCATCCGTGTTGGGCAATCAGCCCCAGCATTTT. It specifies CASSPRPRSSVLGNQPQHF. The chain joins TRBV19 to TRBJ1-5; D gene uncertain. V gave up 5 bases and J gave up 2 bases, with 25 bases separating them. Germline V gene data show CDR1 as LNHDA and CDR2 as SQIVND (reference sequence). The CDR3 length is 19 residues.

This sequence joins TRBV30 and TRBJ2-1, with D unresolved. CDR1 is GTSNPN, CDR2 SVGIG, per germline (reference sequence). The CDR3 is 13 residues long. Trimming left V 5 bases short and J 5 bases short, with 13 bases between. The CDR3 nucleotides read TGTGCCTGGCATCAACTACGACACAATGAGCAGTTCTTC. Translated, it gives CAWHQLRHNEQFF.